One sample yielded the 14 T cell receptor beta chains listed below, sequenced in a study of T cells in women clearing cervical HPV infection. Method: immunoSEQ multiplex PCR; TCRdb's copy keeps in-frame clones and lacks some. The record lists approximately 9,200 clones, of which the ten most abundant hold 7% to 10%. The sample comprised blood buffy coat. The receptors were gathered from a woman aged 18 to 69 with a cervical HPV16 infection that either progressed to CIN3+ or cleared (not recorded which).

About this clone itself: The read ends 3 residues shy of where the CDR3 ends; the end is completed using the germline J gene. This chain links TRBV5-1 with TRBJ2-5; 11 bases line up with TRBD1. V shed 2 bases, J shed 1 base, and the junction held 1 base outside the gene matches. Germline CDR1 reads SGHRS; CDR2 reads YFSETQ. This CDR3 has 15 residues. The CDR3 bases that were read are TGCGCCAGCAGCTTAGGGACAGGGGGCCAAGAGACC. The encoded protein is CASSLGTGGQET. The CDR3 in its entirety is CASSLGTGGQETQYF.

Concerning this clone: The read finishes 3 residues shy of the CDR3 end, and the germline J gene is used to complete it. The gene calls are TRBV7-2 and TRBJ2-4; 7 bases fit TRBD1. The CDR3 runs to 12 residues. Germline V gene data show CDR1 as SGHTA and CDR2 as FQGNSA. CDR3 amino acids: CASSLGTVAQYF. The sequenced CDR3 bases are TGTGCCAGCAGCTTGGGGACAGTGGCT.

Frequency places this clone as medium-sized (0.01 to 0.1%). The CDR3 end lies 3 residues beyond the end of the read and is filled in from the germline J gene. The V call is TRBV7-9, the J call TRBJ1-2; D gene uncertain. Looked up from germline, CDR1 is SEHNR and CDR2 is FQNEAQ (reference sequence). The CDR3 extends over 13 amino acids. CDR3 bases read: TGTGCCAGCAGCTTAGTCGGGGTTCGCGGC. This gives the protein CASSLVGVRG. The full CDR3 sequence reads CASSLVGVRGYTF.

A note on this clone: The read ends 3 residues shy of where the CDR3 ends; the end is completed using the germline J gene. V usage is TRBV7-2 and J usage is TRBJ2-5; D possibly corresponds to TRBD2 (5 bases). Trimming took off 7 bases at V and 2 bases at J, with 14 bases between the two ends. Germline lookup yields CDR1 SGHTA and CDR2 FQGNSA. This CDR3 has 14 residues. The CDR3 reads CASNPPGIQETQYF. Partial CDR3 DNA: TGTGCCAGCAACCCTCCGGGGATACAAGAGACC.

As concerns this clone: The read ends 3 residues early relative to the CDR3; the germline J gene fills the gap. The chain employs TRBV5-1 and TRBJ2-7; D might be TRBD2 (5 bases). CDR3 length equals 16 residues. Germline V gene sequence: CDR1 SGHRS, CDR2 YFSETQ. Trimming removed 0 bases from V and 0 bases from J, with 13 bases in between. The chain's CDR3 is CASSLAVGVSSYEQYF. CDR3 DNA, as far as it was read: TGCGCCAGCAGCTTGGCCGTCGGGGTGAGCTCCTACGAG.

Points on this clone: The read finishes 3 residues shy of the CDR3 end, and the germline J gene is used to complete it. This chain uses TRBV11-3 with TRBJ2-5, with 7 bases matching TRBD1. This CDR3 spans 14 amino acids. Per the germline V gene, CDR1 is SGHNT and CDR2 is YENEEA. Unmatched junction bases numbered 5, after V lost 5 bases and J lost 2 bases. The CDR3 spells CASSPTGAQETQYF. CDR3 DNA, as far as it was read: TGTGCCAGCAGCCCAACAGGGGCACAAGAGACC.

Worth noting for this clone: Read data end 3 residues before the CDR3 end; the end is taken from the germline J gene. The rearrangement links TRBV10-3 to TRBJ2-3; D possibly corresponds to TRBD2 (7 bases). Germline lookup yields CDR1 ENHRY and CDR2 SYGVKD. The CDR3 consists of 15 residues. The V end lost 4 bases, the J end lost 7 bases, and 18 bases lay between the germline ends. The chain's CDR3 is CAISAEGGALNTQYF. The part of the CDR3 DNA that was read is TGTGCCATCAGTGCTGAAGGGGGGGCCCTTAATACG.

Remarks on this clone: The CDR3 end lies 3 residues beyond the end of the read and is filled in from the germline J gene. The gene calls are TRBV14 and TRBJ2-1; no clear D gene. Trimming cost V 4 bases and J 8 bases, with 15 bases left between them. The CDR3 is 14 amino acids. From germline, CDR1 is SGHDN and CDR2 FVKESK. Here the CDR3 reads CASSPPSRVDEQFF. The part of the CDR3 DNA that was read is TGTGCCAGCAGCCCCCCCTCAAGGGTGGATGAG.

About this clone itself: The read comes to an end 3 residues before the CDR3 does, leaving the germline J gene to fill in the end. This chain uses TRBV19 with TRBJ1-2; D might be TRBD1 (5 bases). The length of the CDR3 is 15 residues. Germline assignment: CDR1 LNHDA and CDR2 SQIVND (reference sequence). The chain's CDR3 is CASSRTGLADYDYTF. The CDR3 DNA, read in part, is TGTGCCAGTAGTCGGACGGGACTAGCCGATTACGAC.

As to this clone: Read sequence stops 3 residues before the CDR3 end, and the germline J gene provides the missing end. This chain connects TRBV19 to TRBJ1-4; D is unclear. The V gene lost 5 bases and the J gene lost 4 bases, with 11 bases spanning the gap. The CDR3 is 14 amino acids. Germline V CDR1 and CDR2: LNHDA, SQIVND (reference sequence). The chain's CDR3 is CASSRRQVNEKLFF. CDR3 bases read: TGTGCCAGTAGTCGTCGACAAGTTAATGAAAAA.

With respect to this clone: The CDR3 end is not reached by the read, which stops 3 residues before it; the germline J gene fills it in. V usage is TRBV19 and J usage is TRBJ1-6, with D perhaps TRBD1 (5 bases). Germline CDR1 is LNHDA and CDR2 is SQIVND (reference sequence). CDR3 length equals 15 residues. Partial CDR3 DNA: TGTGCCAGTAGTATAGACCCCCAGGGAGGATCATCC. It encodes CASSIDPQGGSS. The full CDR3 protein reads CASSIDPQGGSSLHF.

Note on this clone: The read ends 3 residues before the CDR3 terminus; that terminus is restored from the germline J gene. The gene calls are TRBV10-1 and TRBJ1-1; perhaps TRBD1 as D (6 bases). The V gene lost 2 bases and the J gene lost 5 bases, with 18 bases spanning the gap. Germline V gene lookup returns CDR1 WNHNN and CDR2 SYGVQD (reference sequence). The CDR3 sequence is 16 residues long. The CDR3 DNA, read in part, is TGCGCCAGCAGTGAGGAAATAGGGGGATTCGGGACTGAA. The encoded protein is CASSEEIGGFGTE. The full CDR3 sequence reads CASSEEIGGFGTEAFF.

Details on this clone: The CDR3 end falls 3 residues outside the read, so it is completed with the germline J gene. V usage is TRBV7-2 and J usage is TRBJ1-1, with 7 bases matching TRBD1. Trimming cost V 4 bases and J 6 bases; bases outside gene matches: 5. The CDR3 consists of 13 residues. Per the germline V gene, CDR1 is SGHTA and CDR2 is FQGNSA. CDR3 DNA (partial): TGTGCCAGCAGCTCCAGGGGGTCCTCTGAA. Protein product: CASSSRGSSE. The CDR3 reads in full as CASSSRGSSEAFF. Based on the CDR3 plus reference TRBV7-2 and TRBJ1-1, the full variable domain is GAGVSQSPSNKVTEKGKDVELRCDPISGHTALYWYRQSLGQGLEFLIYFQGNSAPDKSGLPSDRFSAERTGGSVSTLTIQRTQQEDSAVYLCASSSRGSSEAFFGQGTRLTVV.

Comment on this clone: The read falls 3 residues short of the CDR3 end, and the missing part is taken from the germline J gene. The V and J genes are TRBV20-1 and TRBJ1-1, with 7 bases identical to TRBD1. The V segment lost 6 bases and the J segment 1 base; nucleotides outside the gene matches: 17. The CDR3 is 17 amino acids. The germline V gene encodes CDR1 DFQATT and CDR2 SNEGSKA (reference sequence). CDR3 amino acids: CSANRPRQGRPNTEAFF. Partial CDR3 DNA: TGCAGTGCGAACAGGCCGCGACAGGGAAGACCGAACACTGAA.